Following are 3 T cell receptor beta chains from one sample sequenced in a study of blood T cells in healthy people across ages. A second PCR, run for roughly 7 to 11 cycles, used a sample-barcoded 5' primer plus a J-beta primer mix. TCRdb redid the calling of the 5' RACE reads with MiXCR, one entry per CDR3 protein. The sample yields around 900,000 distinct CDR3 sequences, about 53% seen once. The specimen sequenced was blood. These receptors all come from a woman aged 60 to 75 in good health.

Concerning this clonotype: This may come from a read error, since a much larger clone is one base off. The chain carries TRBV7-2 and TRBJ2-3; TRBD2 aligns across 7 bases. CDR1 is SGHTA, CDR2 FQGNSA, per germline. The CDR3 is 14 residues long. The V segment lost 6 bases and the J segment 0 bases; nucleotides outside the gene matches: 3. CDR3 region: CASRRSGSTDTQYF. The CDR3 DNA sequence: TGTGCCAGCAGACGTAGCGGGAGCACAGATACGCAGTATTTT.

This chain uses TRBV5-1 with TRBJ2-5; 12 nucleotides align to TRBD2. In germline, CDR1 is SGHRS, CDR2 YFSETQ. This CDR3 has 15 residues. Trimming cost V 0 bases and J 11 bases; bases outside gene matches: 8. The CDR3 DNA is TGCGCCAGCAGCTTGGCTAGCGGGAGGGCCAAGGAGCAGTACTTC. This sequence encodes CASSLASGRAKEQYF.

The CDR3 sequence is CASSVELVSGANVLTF. The CDR3 DNA is TGTGCCAGCAGCGTAGAGTTAGTCTCTGGGGCCAACGTCCTGACTTTC. The V and J genes are TRBV9 and TRBJ2-6; D not certain. From germline, CDR1 is SGDLS and CDR2 YYNGEE. V lost 0 bases to trimming and J lost 0 bases, with 7 bases between them. The CDR3 loop spans 16 amino acids.